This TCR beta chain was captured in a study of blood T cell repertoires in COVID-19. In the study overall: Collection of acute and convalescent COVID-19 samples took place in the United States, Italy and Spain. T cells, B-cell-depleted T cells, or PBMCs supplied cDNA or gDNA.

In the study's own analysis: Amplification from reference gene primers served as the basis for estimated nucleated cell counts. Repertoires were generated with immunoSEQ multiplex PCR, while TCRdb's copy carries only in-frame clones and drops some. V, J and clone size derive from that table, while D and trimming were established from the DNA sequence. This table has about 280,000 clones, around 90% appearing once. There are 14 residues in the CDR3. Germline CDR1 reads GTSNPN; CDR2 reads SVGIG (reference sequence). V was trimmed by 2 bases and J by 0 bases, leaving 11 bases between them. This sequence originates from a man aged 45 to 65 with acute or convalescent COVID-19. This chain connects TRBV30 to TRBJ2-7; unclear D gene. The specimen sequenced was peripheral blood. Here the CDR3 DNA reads TGTGCCTGGAGTCGTGTACCGAGCTCCTACGAGCAGTACTTC. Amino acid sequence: CAWSRVPSSYEQYF.